This TCR beta chain was recorded in a study of blood T cells in healthy people across ages. This clonotype was observed a handful of times. Its antigen is currently unknown. Sample donors were healthy Caucasian individuals that came from Russia, aged roughly 6 to 95. Extractions gave at least 5.5 micrograms of total RNA per sample. With a J-beta primer mix and a sample-barcoded 5' primer, a second PCR ran about 7 to 11 cycles. Each cDNA molecule was tagged by a template-switch adaptor with 12 random nucleotides. TCRdb ran MiXCR on the 5' RACE reads and lists one entry per CDR3 protein. The sample contains about 810,000 distinct CDR3 sequences, 35% to 40% of which appear only once. Findings and limits, study-wide: Because sorting was not performed, PBMCs prevented conclusive naive versus antigen-experienced comparison.

The CDR3 contains 14 residues. Deletions cut 3 bases from V and 2 bases from J, with 8 bases between. Per germline, CDR1 MNHEY and CDR2 SMNVEV (reference sequence). This chain links TRBV27 with TRBJ2-1; no firm D call. This sequence was found in a young man in good health. Sequencing was performed on blood. CDR3 coding DNA: TGTGCCAGCAGTTTCCGAGGTACCTACAATGAGCAGTTCTTC. It yields the protein CASSFRGTYNEQFF.